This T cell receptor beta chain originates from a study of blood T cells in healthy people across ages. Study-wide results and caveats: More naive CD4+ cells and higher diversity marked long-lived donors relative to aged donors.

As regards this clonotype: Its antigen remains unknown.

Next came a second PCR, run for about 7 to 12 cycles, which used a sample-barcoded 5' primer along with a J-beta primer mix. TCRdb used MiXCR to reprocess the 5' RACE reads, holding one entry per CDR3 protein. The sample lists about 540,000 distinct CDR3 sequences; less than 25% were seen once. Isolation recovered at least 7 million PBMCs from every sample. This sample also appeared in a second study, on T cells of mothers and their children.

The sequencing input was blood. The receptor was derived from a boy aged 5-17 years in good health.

CDR3 loop: CASSLTSGAFPQFF. CDR3 coding DNA: TGTGCCAGCAGCTTAACTAGCGGGGCGTTTCCCCAGTTCTTC. The rearrangement joins TRBV7-2 to TRBJ2-1, with 10 nucleotides matching TRBD2. J lost 13 bases, V lost 2 bases, and 8 bases had no gene match. CDR1 SGHTA and CDR2 FQGNSA come from the germline V gene. The CDR3 consists of 14 residues.